The 22 T cell receptor beta chains listed next were all sequenced from one sample in a study of CD8 T cells in Susac syndrome. Reverse transcription of roughly 0.5 to 1 ug RNA was performed with random hexamers. TCRdb re-derived calls from the immunoSEQ multiplex PCR reads in MiXCR, one entry per CDR3 protein. Of about 240,000 distinct CDR3 sequences listed, 96% are singletons. The material sequenced was CD4+ T cells from PBMCs. The origin of the receptors is a human donor with Susac syndrome.

The rearrangement uses TRBV18 and TRBJ2-7, with TRBD1 matching over 7 bases. With V trimmed by 4 bases and J by 2 bases, 2 bases remained unmatched. The germline CDR1 and CDR2 sequences are KGHSH and LQKENI. The CDR3 contains 13 residues. The CDR3, as DNA: TGTGCCAGCTCACTTGGGACAGCCTACGAGCAGTACTTC. The encoded protein is CASSLGTAYEQYF.

This rearrangement joins TRBV6-6 to TRBJ2-5; perhaps TRBD1 as D (5 bases). With 2 bases removed from V and 1 base from J, the gap between germline ends came to 11 bases. This CDR3 region has 15 residues. Germline V gene lookup returns CDR1 MNHNY and CDR2 SVGAGI (reference sequence). CDR3 amino acids: CASSYQTAAQETQYF. As DNA, the CDR3 is TGTGCCAGCAGTTACCAGACAGCCGCCCAAGAGACCCAGTACTTC.

V is TRBV20-1 and J is TRBJ2-7, with D perhaps matching TRBD2 (6 bases). The length of the CDR3 is 14 residues. The germline CDR1 and CDR2 sequences are DFQATT and SNEGSKA (reference sequence). The V and J ends lost 6 bases and 2 bases respectively, with 17 bases between them. The CDR3 here is CSARAGFGAYEQYF. In DNA, the CDR3 is TGCAGTGCGAGGGCGGGGTTTGGAGCCTACGAGCAGTACTTC.

The chain couples TRBV27 to TRBJ2-3, with 11 bases identical to TRBD2. With V trimmed by 4 bases and J by 3 bases, 15 bases remained unmatched. The CDR3 loop spans 19 amino acids. CDR1 and CDR2 from the germline V gene are MNHEY and SMNVEV (reference sequence). The CDR3 DNA follows: TGTGCCAGCAGTTCCTCCTTGGGTAGCGGGAGGGCCTGGACAGATACGCAGTATTTT. Protein product: CASSSSLGSGRAWTDTQYF.

The rearrangement links TRBV30 to TRBJ2-1; unclear D gene. The V gene lost 4 bases and the J gene lost 12 bases, with 13 bases spanning the gap. The CDR3 is 11 residues long. The germline V gene encodes CDR1 GTSNPN and CDR2 SVGIG (reference sequence). The CDR3 DNA follows: TGTGCCTGGACCCCGCGGTTGGGGCAGTTCTTC. It specifies CAWTPRLGQFF. The entire variable domain, with the rest obtained from reference TRBV30 and TRBJ2-1, is as follows: SQTIHQWPATLVQPVGSPLSLECTVEGTSNPNLYWYRQAAGRGLQLLFYSVGIGQISSEVPQNLSASRPQDRQFILSSKKLLLSDSGFYLCAWTPRLGQFFGPGTRLTVL.

This chain uses TRBV12-3 or TRBV12-4 with TRBJ2-3, with TRBD2 matching over 11 bases. The CDR3 has 15 amino acids. Trimming took 5 bases from V and 2 from J; bases not matched to a gene: 3. DNA of the CDR3: TGTGCCAGCAGTAAGACTAGCGGGGACACAGATACGCAGTATTTT. This encodes CASSKTSGDTDTQYF.

The chain is built from TRBV5-8 and TRBJ2-1, with D tentatively TRBD1 (6 bases). The length of the CDR3 is 16 residues. Germline CDR1 SGHTS, CDR2 YDEGEE. The V and J ends lost 4 bases and 0 bases respectively, with 14 bases between them. The CDR3 region has the DNA TGTGCCAGCAGCCTTGGGACAACTAGCTCCTACAATGAGCAGTTCTTC. This gives the protein CASSLGTTSSYNEQFF.

The chain's CDR3 is CSARDARGANTGELFF. Here the CDR3 DNA reads TGCAGTGCTAGAGACGCGCGGGGGGCGAACACCGGGGAGCTGTTTTTT. This sequence joins TRBV20-1 and TRBJ2-2; 8 bases align to TRBD2. In germline, CDR1 is DFQATT, CDR2 SNEGSKA (reference sequence). V was pared by 0 bases and J by 0 bases, with 3 bases of the junction left unmatched. The CDR3 sequence is 16 residues long.

The chain combines TRBV18 with TRBJ1-2; D may be TRBD1 (6 bases). CDR3 length: 13 residues. The V gene lost 6 bases and the J gene lost 1 base, with 9 bases spanning the gap. The germline V gene has CDR1 KGHSH and CDR2 LQKENI. CDR3 nucleotide sequence: TGTGCCAGCTCCCGGACAGATAACTATGGCTACACCTTC. Its translation is CASSRTDNYGYTF.

The chain is built from TRBV28 and TRBJ2-7, with D hard to call. This CDR3 is built from 13 residues. Germline CDR1 reads MDHEN; CDR2 reads SYDVKM. Trimming took off 1 base at V and 5 bases at J, with 9 bases between the two ends. The CDR3: CASSLYGVDEQYF. The CDR3 DNA is TGTGCCAGCAGTTTATATGGGGTCGACGAGCAGTACTTC.

The V gene is TRBV7-3, the J gene TRBJ2-5; 8 nucleotides line up with TRBD1. V lost 5 bases to trimming and J lost 5 bases; unmatched junction nucleotides: 13. Germline loops: CDR1 SGHTA, CDR2 FQGTGA. CDR3 length: 16 amino acids. The CDR3 coding sequence is TGTGCCAGCAGCCCGGTGGGGGGACAGGACTTGGAGACCCAGTACTTC. Translating gives CASSPVGGQDLETQYF.

The J gene is TRBJ2-3, the V gene TRBV29-1; D not certain. There are 11 residues in the CDR3. The germline V gene has CDR1 SQVTM and CDR2 ANQGSEA. The V end was cut by 1 base, the J end by 4 bases, with 3 bases between. The CDR3 loop reads CSVEVADTQYF. The CDR3 DNA sequence: TGCAGCGTTGAAGTGGCAGATACGCAGTATTTT.

The chain uses TRBV4-2 and TRBJ2-2, with 12 bases aligning to TRBD2. J was trimmed by 5 bases and V by 3 bases; bases with no gene match: 4. The CDR3 covers 16 residues. Looked up from germline, CDR1 is LGHNA and CDR2 is YNFKEQ. The CDR3: CASSHGLAGRTGELFF. DNA for the CDR3: TGTGCCAGCAGCCACGGACTAGCGGGGAGGACCGGGGAGCTGTTTTTT.

The chain employs TRBV2 and TRBJ1-5; D is perhaps TRBD1 (5 bases). Germline V gene lookup returns CDR1 SNHLY and CDR2 FYNNEI. This CDR3 is 16 amino acids long. Trimming left V 8 bases short and J 0 bases short, with 17 bases between. As DNA, the CDR3 is TGTGCCAGCCGGAATCGACAGCCTAATAGCAATCAGCCCCAGCATTTT. This sequence encodes CASRNRQPNSNQPQHF.

V gene TRBV6-5 combines with J gene TRBJ2-4; D ambiguous. Deletions cut 2 bases from V and 7 bases from J, with 12 bases between. The CDR3 is 14 amino acids. CDR1 MNHEY and CDR2 SVGAGI come from the germline V gene. Here the CDR3 reads CASSYGSPENIQYF. The CDR3 DNA sequence: TGTGCCAGCAGTTACGGCTCCCCGGAGAACATTCAGTACTTC.

This rearrangement joins TRBV14 to TRBJ2-7; D gene ambiguous. Germline CDR1 SGHDN, CDR2 FVKESK. The CDR3 contains 14 residues. V was shortened by 2 bases and J by 10 bases, with 18 bases between the two germline ends. DNA for the CDR3: TGTGCCAGCAGCCAACGTGGATGGGGTCTGGGTCAGTACTTC. This encodes CASSQRGWGLGQYF.

CDR3 sequence (DNA): TGTGCCTGGAGCTTACAGGGGGCGCATGGCTACACCTTC. It yields the protein CAWSLQGAHGYTF. V gene TRBV30 combines with J gene TRBJ1-2; 9 bases are shared with TRBD1. This CDR3 is 13 amino acids long. V shed 3 bases and J 6 bases; nucleotides not matched to a gene: 5. The germline V gene has CDR1 GTSNPN and CDR2 SVGIG (reference sequence).

This clonotype was seen just once. J is TRBJ1-2 and V is TRBV7-2; D is uncertain. Germline V gives CDR1 SGHTA, CDR2 FQGNSA. Deletions cut 4 bases from V and 5 bases from J, with 11 bases between. The CDR3 contains 13 residues. The CDR3 here is CASSYAGIYGYTF. CDR3 nucleotides: TGTGCCAGCAGCTATGCCGGGATATATGGCTACACCTTC. Full variable domain (missing parts from reference TRBV7-2 and TRBJ1-2): GAGVSQSPSNKVTEKGKDVELRCDPISGHTALYWYRQSLGQGLEFLIYFQGNSAPDKSGLPSDRFSAERTGGSVSTLTIQRTQQEDSAVYLCASSYAGIYGYTFGSGTRLTVV.

The chain combines TRBV6-5 with TRBJ1-1, with D unresolved. The V gene lost 2 bases and the J gene lost 3 bases, with 19 bases spanning the gap. From germline, CDR1 is MNHEY and CDR2 SVGAGI. The CDR3 sequence is 17 residues long. The CDR3 DNA reads as TGTGCCAGCAGTTACCTCTCGCGTACTTCGGGAGACACTGAAGCTTTCTTT. Protein product: CASSYLSRTSGDTEAFF.

The V and J genes are TRBV5-1 and TRBJ2-5; 7 bases map to TRBD2. CDR1 SGHRS and CDR2 YFSETQ come from the germline V gene. With 4 bases clipped from V and 0 bases from J, the junction kept 3 bases outside the gene matches. The CDR3 contains 14 residues. The CDR3 protein is CASSLGLDQETQYF. In DNA, the CDR3 is TGCGCCAGCAGCCTCGGACTAGACCAAGAGACCCAGTACTTC.

The chain couples TRBV29-1 to TRBJ1-2; 7 bases line up with TRBD1. The V gene's germline CDR1 is SQVTM and CDR2 ANQGSEA. The ends lost 6 bases at V and 7 bases at J; junction bases unmatched: 2. The CDR3 contains 10 residues. The DNA for the CDR3 is TGCAGCGTGGGGGACAGTGGCTACACCTTC. This gives the protein CSVGDSGYTF.

The genes are TRBV20-1 and TRBJ2-7; the D call may be TRBD1 or TRBD2 (5 bases each). Trimming shortened V by 3 bases and J by 2 bases, and 5 bases separated the two germline ends. The germline CDR1 and CDR2 sequences are DFQATT and SNEGSKA (reference sequence). There are 11 residues in the CDR3. The CDR3 DNA is TGCAGTGCTAGGGGGGCCTACGAGCAGTACTTC. Its translation is CSARGAYEQYF.